This T cell receptor beta chain is from a study of a mutant IDH1 vaccine in newly diagnosed glioma. Whole-study context: Onset of vaccination occurred 4-6 weeks following radiotherapy alone, or with temozolomide cycles. Study-level results: Immune responses induced by the vaccine were seen in roughly 93% of patients, spanning multiple MHC alleles.

This sample's time point: week 23, last vaccination. In the vaccine, a single dose held 300 ug of the mutant IDH1 20-mer peptide, along with topical imiquimod. The astrocytomas were IDH1-mutant, ATRX-negative, and WHO grade 3 or 4. Concerning this clone: No antigen is known for it.

The CDR3 runs to 14 residues. V was shortened by 2 bases and J by 2 bases, with 11 bases between the two germline ends. The germline gives CDR1 SQVTM, CDR2 ANQGSEA. Data came from immunoSEQ multiplex PCR; TCRdb stores just in-frame clones and leaves some out. Among about 82,000 clones, approximately 85% were seen once, and the ten largest hold roughly 2%. The material sequenced was PBMCs, taken from a glioma patient whose treatment included an IDH1 peptide vaccine. This TCR derives from a man aged 25 to 40 with glioma. Some clones in this sample may be carry-over from other donors' samples. The chain has TRBV29-1 and TRBJ2-3; D is perhaps TRBD2 (5 bases). CDR3 protein: CSVEPSGATDTQYF. CDR3 in DNA: TGCAGCGTTGAACCCAGCGGAGCCACAGATACGCAGTATTTT.